The T cell receptor beta chain under discussion was sequenced for a study of cytomegalovirus exposure and HLA in healthy donors. For the study at large: A data release that came early held some 84 million unique TCRs from HLA-typed donors.

Primers included in the PCR were 60 Vbeta and 13 Jbeta primers. Generated by immunoSEQ multiplex PCR, the TCRdb table keeps only in-frame clones and is missing some. The data hold 85,000 to 100,000 clones, with 79% observed a single time. Only one count was recorded for this clone. Its antigen is undetermined. Study-level findings and limits: 87-base-pair reads could not separate some V segments, including TRBV6-2 and TRBV6-3. The study listed about 150 cytomegalovirus-associated TCR beta chains.

V was pared by 2 bases and J by 4 bases, with 12 bases between. CDR3 size: 15 residues. Germline V gene sequence: CDR1 KGHSH, CDR2 LQKENI. The sequence derives from a male donor in good health and CMV-seropositive. The sequencing sample was made of PBMCs. The V and J genes are TRBV18 and TRBJ1-3; no reliable D call. The CDR3, as DNA: TGTGCCAGCTCACCAGCTGCGAATCCAGGAAACACCATATATTTT. It yields the protein CASSPAANPGNTIYF.